The rows below give T cell receptor beta chains drawn from one sample of a study of T cell responses to AZD1222 COVID-19 vaccine. Sequencing used immunoSEQ multiplex PCR; TCRdb keeps in-frame clones, though not all of them. The data show 150,000 or so clones, around 84% seen once. The material sequenced was peripheral blood, taken on day 0 of AZD1222 vaccination. The receptors derive from an adult in good health. Both conserved end residues are trimmed from each CDR3. The order of the fields is J gene, V gene, CDR3 protein.

TRBJ2-4 TRBV19 ASSPTGLAKNIQY
TRBJ2-1 TRBV10-1 ASSLGVSNEQF
TRBJ2-2 TRBV9 ASSTRTDTGELF
TRBJ2-5 TRBV4-2 ASSQSDRVWETQY
TRBJ1-5 TRBV11-2 ASSLSNDQPQH
TRBJ2-3 TRBV4-3 ATASGVRDTQY
TRBJ1-2 TRBV25-1 ASSDIRTGYNYGYT
TRBJ2-7 TRBV7-6 ASSLTADYYEQY
TRBJ1-3 TRBV24-1 ATTNTVSGNTIY
TRBJ1-1 TRBV28 ASSPGTAILNTEAF
TRBJ2-5 TRBV9 ASSVVAGRQETQY
TRBJ2-7 TRBV5-5 ASSFAIWDLEQY
TRBJ2-3 TRBV6-1 ASSEQPGTDTQY
TRBJ2-7 TRBV4-2 ASSLDPYFSGTTYEQY
TRBJ1-2 TRBV18 ASSPEGVGYGYT
TRBJ1-2 TRBV4-3 ASMPGTGFLGGYT
TRBJ1-1 TRBV25-1 ASSLRIGEAF
TRBJ2-1 TRBV28 ATDPGVFSYNEQF
TRBJ1-2 TRBV27 ASSLVGTSSYGYT
TRBJ2-7 TRBV7-2 ASSPGLAFYEQY
TRBJ2-2 TRBV11-2 ASMWGDNTGELF
TRBJ1-2 TRBV7-9 ASSPMGQGGYGYT
TRBJ2-5 TRBV11-2 ASSLSSGGAETQY
TRBJ1-1 TRBV20-1 SASYNTEAF
TRBJ1-2 TRBV7-2 ASSPDSQNYGYT
TRBJ2-1 TRBV30 ATSRGYNEQF
TRBJ2-7 TRBV30 AWSVGGTEQY
TRBJ2-7 TRBV11-2 ASSAQGNLPYEQY
TRBJ1-1 TRBV4-3 ASRREQNTEAF
TRBJ2-7 TRBV7-2 ASSFWAGPYEQY
TRBJ1-5 TRBV18 ASSPTQGASQPQH
TRBJ1-6 TRBV1 TSSREFWGAPLH
TRBJ1-5 TRBV7-9 ASSDGTANQPQH
TRBJ1-3 TRBV7-9 ANGEGPGNTIY
TRBJ2-1 TRBV7-9 ASRIAGGPDEQF
TRBJ1-5 TRBV6-2/TRBV6-3 ASSYGEAGYSNQPQH
TRBJ2-7 TRBV12-3/TRBV12-4 ASKGRTYEQY
TRBJ2-3 TRBV14 ASSQGRAATQY
TRBJ2-5 TRBV29-1 SVSPGTNGETQY
TRBJ1-5 TRBV6-2/TRBV6-3 ASSYKGGVQPQH
TRBJ2-3 TRBV6-5 ASSWASGGTDTQY
TRBJ1-2 TRBV19 ASSSRDPDSNGYT
TRBJ1-6 TRBV9 ASSVESISPLH
TRBJ1-6 TRBV19 ASSPAGMARTPLH
TRBJ2-7 TRBV18 ASSPELWDEQY
TRBJ2-7 TRBV29-1 SVEGKRGATPSYEQY
TRBJ2-3 TRBV6-6 ASSYLTVTDTQY
TRBJ1-1 TRBV7-9 ASSAGQVNTEAF
TRBJ1-5 TRBV15 ATSGTGFNQPQH
TRBJ2-7 TRBV2 ASSYQGSYEQY
TRBJ1-1 TRBV3-1/TRBV3-2 ASSVREDTEAF
TRBJ2-7 TRBV6-5 ASSRDRVARYEQY
TRBJ1-3 TRBV7-2 ASSYSSVSSGNTIY